A single sample gave rise to the 25 T cell receptor beta chains below, sequenced in a study of identical twins. Using its own MiXCR run on the 5' RACE reads, TCRdb lists one record per CDR3 protein. The sample yields roughly 350,000 distinct CDR3 sequences, 12% seen once. These data were also filed under a second study, of yellow fever vaccine responses in identical twins.

The specimen sequenced was CD8+ T cells sorted from blood. Receptor source: a young woman in good health.

This clonotype occurred a few times. V gene TRBV5-6 combines with J gene TRBJ2-3, with unresolved D. CDR1 is SGHDT, CDR2 YYEEEE, per germline. The CDR3 covers 14 residues. V was trimmed by 4 bases and J by 2 bases, leaving 11 bases between them. This CDR3 is CASSPRPSTDTQYF. CDR3 DNA sequence: TGTGCCAGCAGCCCCCGGCCGTCCACAGATACGCAGTATTTT.

The V call is TRBV7-8, the J call TRBJ2-1; possibly TRBD2 for D (5 bases). V was pared by 5 bases and J by 7 bases, with 9 bases between. Looked up from germline, CDR1 is SGHVS and CDR2 is FQNEAQ. CDR3 length: 12 residues. The CDR3 DNA is TGTGCCAGCAGCCCAGCGGTAAATGAGCAGTTCTTC. It translates to CASSPAVNEQFF.

This rearrangement joins TRBV5-5 to TRBJ2-1, with D possibly being TRBD1 or TRBD2 (5 bases each). V shed 4 bases and J shed 14 bases, with 19 bases lying between them. The germline V gene encodes CDR1 SGHKS and CDR2 YYEKEE (reference sequence). The CDR3 extends over 13 amino acids. The CDR3 DNA follows: TGTGCCAGCAGCCCCGGGACCCCTTGTTGGGAGTTCTTC. This sequence encodes CASSPGTPCWEFF.

The chain is built from TRBV5-6 and TRBJ2-7; D may correspond to TRBD1 or TRBD2 (5 bases each). The CDR3 contains 16 residues. Germline V lookup: CDR1 SGHDT, CDR2 YYEEEE. V was clipped by 1 base and J by 0 bases, with 14 bases between them. The CDR3 sequence: CASSLSYTGASYEQYV. The CDR3 bases are TGTGCCAGCAGCTTGTCGTACACCGGGGCCTCCTACGAGCAGTACGTC.

This clonotype was counted between two and nine times. The chain joins TRBV3-1 to TRBJ2-1; 11 bases match TRBD2. V was pared by 2 bases and J by 16 bases, with 7 bases of the junction left unmatched. The CDR3 is 13 residues long. The germline V gene has CDR1 LGHDT and CDR2 YNNKEL (reference sequence). The CDR3: CASSQKRTSGPFF. CDR3 DNA: TGTGCCAGCAGCCAAAAAAGGACTAGCGGGCCCTTCTTC.

The chain carries TRBV3-1 and TRBJ2-3; D might be TRBD1 or TRBD2, each matching 5 bases. The germline V gene has CDR1 LGHDT and CDR2 YNNKEL (reference sequence). Deletions cut 4 bases from V and 2 bases from J, with 22 bases between. The CDR3 has 18 residues. CDR3 protein: CASSPNDGDQFPTDTQYF. CDR3 nucleotide sequence: TGTGCCAGCAGCCCCAACGACGGGGACCAATTCCCCACAGATACGCAGTATTTT.

This clonotype was picked up a small number of times. This chain uses TRBV18 with TRBJ1-2; unclear D gene. This CDR3 is built from 13 residues. The germline CDR1 and CDR2 sequences are KGHSH and LQKENI. V lost 0 bases to trimming and J lost 8 bases, with 10 bases between them. CDR3 protein: CASSPPELPGYTF. The CDR3 nucleotides are TGTGCCAGCTCACCACCTGAGCTTCCCGGCTACACCTTC.

This clonotype was seen more than once but under ten times. The chain recombines TRBV12-3 or TRBV12-4 with TRBJ2-3; tentative D call: TRBD1 (6 bases). Trimming shortened V by 4 bases and J by 2 bases, and 13 bases separated the two germline ends. The CDR3 contains 15 residues. The DNA of the CDR3 is TGTGCCAGCAGTTCCCCCGGACAGTTCACAGATACGCAGTATTTT. This codes for CASSSPGQFTDTQYF.

This clonotype was seen a handful of times. V and J are TRBV6-5 and TRBJ1-1; tentative D call: TRBD1 (6 bases). Germline V CDR1 and CDR2: MNHEY, SVGAGI. Trimming removed 0 bases from V and 2 bases from J, with 13 bases in between. This CDR3 region has 16 residues. The chain's CDR3 is CASSYSTGAGNTEAFF. CDR3 bases: TGTGCCAGCAGTTACTCGACGGGGGCGGGAAACACTGAAGCTTTCTTT.

This clonotype was found many times. The chain uses TRBV13 and TRBJ2-1; 12 bases line up with TRBD2. Unmatched junction bases numbered 13, after V lost 0 bases and J lost 4 bases. In germline, CDR1 is PRHDT, CDR2 FYEKMQ (reference sequence). The CDR3 loop spans 20 amino acids. CDR3 sequence reads: CASSLGFTGTSGFVYNEQFF. Here the CDR3 DNA reads TGTGCCAGCAGCTTAGGCTTTACGGGGACTAGCGGGTTCGTATACAATGAGCAGTTCTTC.

This clonotype has a handful of counts. The gene calls are TRBV10-2 and TRBJ2-5; possibly TRBD2 for D (5 bases). The CDR3 has 15 amino acids. Trimming pared 3 bases from V and 3 bases from J, leaving 14 bases between. The germline CDR1 and CDR2 sequences are WSHSY and SAAADI. CDR3 DNA sequence: TGCGCCAGCAGTGAAGGTGCGGGCAGTAAAGAGACCCAGTACTTC. Protein sequence: CASSEGAGSKETQYF.

The chain is built from TRBV7-8 and TRBJ2-1, with 9 bases that match TRBD2. This CDR3 has 17 residues. V dropped 5 bases and J dropped 8; count of bases not matched to a gene: 16. Germline CDR1 reads SGHVS; CDR2 reads FQNEAQ. The CDR3 bases are TGTGCCAGCAGCAACCGGGTGCGGGGGGGCCTTTCGGATGAGCAGTTCTTC. This gives the protein CASSNRVRGGLSDEQFF.

At least ten counts were recorded for this clonotype. The chain has TRBV29-1 and TRBJ1-2; D not certain. The CDR3 covers 12 residues. The germline V and J ends were trimmed by 4 bases and 6 bases, with 12 bases remaining between them. The germline gives CDR1 SQVTM, CDR2 ANQGSEA. CDR3 loop: CSVVPGSDGYTF. CDR3 nucleotides: TGCAGCGTTGTACCGGGTTCCGATGGCTACACCTTC. The full variable domain, rest sourced from reference TRBV29-1 and TRBJ1-2, is SAVISQKPSRDICQRGTSLTIQCQVDSQVTMMFWYRQQPGQSLTLIATANQGSEATYESGFVIDKFPISRPNLTFSTLTVSNMSPEDSSIYLCSVVPGSDGYTFGSGTRLTVV.

This clonotype was counted many times. The rearrangement uses TRBV20-1 and TRBJ2-3, with 7 bases that match TRBD1. The CDR3 extends over 16 amino acids. Germline lookup yields CDR1 DFQATT and CDR2 SNEGSKA (reference sequence). The V and J ends lost 0 bases and 2 bases, in that order; junction bases with no gene match: 8. The CDR3, as DNA: TGCAGTGCTAGAGAGATGACAGGGTGGGACACAGATACGCAGTATTTT. Translation gives CSAREMTGWDTDTQYF.

V gene TRBV10-3 combines with J gene TRBJ2-5; 12 bases are a match to TRBD2. The length of the CDR3 is 16 residues. Germline V lookup: CDR1 ENHRY, CDR2 SYGVKD. Trimming removed 3 bases from V and 2 bases from J; junction bases left unmatched: 4. The CDR3 DNA follows: TGTGCCATCAGTGACCGGCTAGCGGGGGGGCAAGAGACCCAGTACTTC. This translates into CAISDRLAGGQETQYF.

This rearrangement joins TRBV5-1 to TRBJ2-7; 7 bases fit TRBD2. In germline, CDR1 is SGHRS, CDR2 YFSETQ. The V segment lost 4 bases and the J segment 2 bases; nucleotides outside the gene matches: 15. This CDR3 contains 17 residues. The CDR3 DNA follows: TGCGCCAGCAGCCCTGGACTAGACCACCCAGGGACCTACGAGCAGTACTTC. Translating gives CASSPGLDHPGTYEQYF.

Only a few counts were recorded for this clonotype. The rearrangement joins TRBV15 to TRBJ2-1; the match to TRBD1 covers 8 bases. Per germline, CDR1 LNHNV and CDR2 YYDKDF (reference sequence). CDR3 length equals 15 residues. V lost 0 bases and J lost 3; bases outside the gene matches: 1. CDR3 coding DNA: TGTGCCACCAGCAGAGATGGACAGGGCTACAATGAGCAGTTCTTC. Encoded protein: CATSRDGQGYNEQFF.

The chain links TRBV5-1 to TRBJ2-1; 12 bases match TRBD2. Germline V CDR1 and CDR2: SGHRS, YFSETQ. This CDR3 has 17 amino acids. After removal of 0 bases from V and 0 bases from J, the junction contained 1 base not matched to a gene. The CDR3 nucleotides are TGCGCCAGCAGCTTGGGACTAGCGGGAGTCTCCTACAATGAGCAGTTCTTC. It yields the protein CASSLGLAGVSYNEQFF.

V and J are TRBV27 and TRBJ2-5; 11 positions match TRBD2. This CDR3 is 17 amino acids long. V gave up 0 bases and J gave up 5 bases; unmatched junction bases: 8. In germline, CDR1 is MNHEY, CDR2 SMNVEV (reference sequence). The CDR3 DNA is TGTGCCAGCAGTTTATCTGCGGCTAGCGGGGGGTGGGAGACCCAGTACTTC. Protein sequence: CASSLSAASGGWETQYF.

There are many counts of this clonotype. The rearrangement joins TRBV10-2 to TRBJ1-6; no reliable D call. Trimming cost V 3 bases and J 7 bases, with 7 bases left between them. Germline V CDR1 and CDR2: WSHSY, SAAADI. There are 13 residues in the CDR3. CDR3 protein: CASSESENSPLHF. In nucleotides, the CDR3 is TGCGCCAGCAGTGAATCTGAGAATTCACCCCTCCACTTT.

This clonotype was found a few times. The chain has TRBV7-9 and TRBJ2-7, with 7 bases lining up with TRBD1. The germline V gene has CDR1 SEHNR and CDR2 FQNEAQ (reference sequence). With 4 bases clipped from V and 6 bases from J, the junction kept 12 bases outside the gene matches. The CDR3 extends over 15 amino acids. The CDR3 DNA is TGTGCCAGCAGCTCTCGGGACAGCGAAATTGCCGAGCAGTACTTC. It specifies CASSSRDSEIAEQYF.

The chain is built from TRBV20-1 and TRBJ2-3, with a tentative D call TRBD2 (5 bases). This CDR3 comprises 14 residues. Per the germline V gene, CDR1 is DFQATT and CDR2 is SNEGSKA (reference sequence). V was shortened by 5 bases and J by 1 base, with 13 bases between the two germline ends. CDR3 nucleotide sequence: TGCAGTGCTGCCCTCGGAGCGGGCACAGATACGCAGTATTTT. Translating it yields CSAALGAGTDTQYF.

This clonotype has a count of ten or more. This sequence joins TRBV28 and TRBJ1-4; D gene unclear. The CDR3 has 13 residues. CDR1 is MDHEN, CDR2 SYDVKM, per germline. V lost 5 bases to trimming and J lost 6 bases, with 10 bases between them. The CDR3 loop reads CASSLHPDEKLFF. The DNA for the CDR3 is TGTGCCAGCAGTCTACACCCGGATGAAAAACTGTTTTTT.

The chain carries TRBV27 and TRBJ1-2, with D unresolved. Germline V CDR1 and CDR2: MNHEY, SMNVEV (reference sequence). This CDR3 has 13 residues. V was clipped by 3 bases and J by 5 bases, with 10 bases between them. The CDR3 sequence is CASSFLPDYGYTF. In DNA form, the CDR3 reads TGTGCCAGCAGTTTTCTGCCTGATTATGGCTACACCTTC.

The chain employs TRBV5-6 and TRBJ2-1, with 8 positions matching TRBD2. Germline values: CDR1 SGHDT, CDR2 YYEEEE. The CDR3 has 14 amino acids. The trim removed 3 bases at V and 7 bases at J, leaving 6 bases unmatched. CDR3 nucleotide sequence: TGTGCCAGCAGCTGGACTAGCAGTGAGAATGAGCAGTTCTTC. This codes for CASSWTSSENEQFF.